The 23 T cell receptor beta chains in this list originate from one sample, sequenced in a study of glioma-infiltrating T cells after dendritic cell vaccination. Sequencing used immunoSEQ multiplex PCR; TCRdb keeps in-frame clones, though not all of them. The sample contains about 82,000 clones, around nine tenths of which appear only once. The specimen was blood, collected before dendritic cell vaccination. These receptors all come from a human donor with glioblastoma.

The chain's CDR3 is CASSYDDSSSYEQYF. CDR3 DNA sequence: TGTGCCAGCAGTTACGATGACTCAAGCTCCTACGAGCAGTACTTC. V gene TRBV6-5 combines with J gene TRBJ2-7; no reliable D call. CDR3 size: 15 residues. CDR1 is MNHEY, CDR2 SVGAGI, per germline. Trimming left V 2 bases short and J 0 bases short, with 11 bases between.

V and J are TRBV11-3 and TRBJ2-7; a weak D match, TRBD2 (6 bases). From germline, CDR1 is SGHNT and CDR2 YENEEA. The length of the CDR3 is 14 residues. V shed 5 bases and J shed 2 bases, with 13 bases lying between them. As DNA, the CDR3 is TGTGCCAGCAGCCAGAGCGGGCTCACCTACGAGCAGTACTTC. Its translation: CASSQSGLTYEQYF.

The chain recombines TRBV5-4 with TRBJ2-3, with 13 bases that match TRBD2. CDR1 SGHNT and CDR2 YYREEE come from the germline V gene (reference sequence). J gave up 6 bases and V 4 bases, and 8 bases lay outside the gene matches. The CDR3 has 16 amino acids. CDR3 DNA: TGTGCCAGCAGCGGAAGACTAGCGGGAGGCTTGGATACGCAGTATTTT. It encodes CASSGRLAGGLDTQYF. The full variable domain, with the rest looked up from reference TRBV5-4 and TRBJ2-3, is ETGVTQSPTHLIKTRGQQVTLRCSSQSGHNTVSWYQQALGQGPQFIFQYYREEENGRGNFPPRFSGLQFPNYSSELNVNALELDDSALYLCASSGRLAGGLDTQYFGPGTRLTVL.

The chain combines TRBV5-8 with TRBJ2-7; TRBD2 might be the D (6 bases). Germline V gives CDR1 SGHTS, CDR2 YDEGEE. The length of the CDR3 is 15 residues. V lost 3 bases, J lost 0 bases, and 13 bases lay in between. DNA for the CDR3: TGTGCCAGCAGCTGGGGGACTGACAGCTCCTACGAGCAGTACTTC. This sequence encodes CASSWGTDSSYEQYF.

The J gene is TRBJ1-2, the V gene TRBV7-9; D not resolved. CDR1 is SEHNR, CDR2 FQNEAQ, per germline (reference sequence). Trimming left V 1 base short and J 7 bases short, with 13 bases between. CDR3 length: 14 residues. The chain's CDR3 is CASSLVSPGSGYTF. The DNA for the CDR3 is TGTGCCAGCAGCTTAGTTTCACCCGGGAGTGGCTACACCTTC.

The chain uses TRBV2 and TRBJ2-2; 10 bases agree with TRBD2. The CDR3 sequence is 16 residues long. Germline values: CDR1 SNHLY, CDR2 FYNNEI. J gave up 0 bases and V 8 bases, and 6 bases lay outside the gene matches. The CDR3 is CASRGTSEANTGELFF. As DNA, the CDR3 is TGTGCCAGCCGAGGGACTAGCGAAGCGAACACCGGGGAGCTGTTTTTT. The full variable domain, rest sourced from reference TRBV2 and TRBJ2-2, is EPEVTQTPSHQVTQMGQEVILRCVPISNHLYFYWYRQILGQKVEFLVSFYNNEISEKSEIFDDQFSVERPDGSNFTLKIRSTKLEDSAMYFCASRGTSEANTGELFFGEGSRLTVL.

The chain couples TRBV2 to TRBJ2-5, with 8 bases fitting TRBD2. The J segment lost 2 bases and the V segment lost 6 bases, leaving 11 bases of the junction unmatched. The V gene's germline CDR1 is SNHLY and CDR2 FYNNEI. The CDR3 contains 16 residues. The CDR3 protein is CASSPGGRQIQETQYF. The DNA of the CDR3 is TGTGCCAGCAGCCCGGGGGGGAGACAGATTCAAGAGACCCAGTACTTC.

Turning to this clone: This sample includes further DNA sequences coding for the same CDR3. The chain has TRBV4-1 and TRBJ1-5; maybe TRBD1 (6 bases). CDR3 length: 14 residues. Germline V lookup: CDR1 MGHRA, CDR2 YSYEKL. With 1 base removed from V and 4 bases from J, the gap between germline ends came to 8 bases. CDR3 amino acids: CASSQGTVNQPQHF. The CDR3 DNA is TGCGCCAGCAGCCAAGGGACAGTAAATCAGCCCCAGCATTTT.

The sample holds one count of this clone. V and J are TRBV18 and TRBJ2-5; D is uncertain. With 3 bases removed from V and 4 bases from J, the gap between germline ends came to 9 bases. Germline loops: CDR1 KGHSH, CDR2 LQKENI. This CDR3 region has 13 residues. CDR3 nucleotides: TGTGCCAGCTCACCGGTGTCCGGAGAGACCCAGTACTTC. Its protein is CASSPVSGETQYF.

The chain employs TRBV9 and TRBJ2-3, with a weak D call TRBD2 (5 bases). CDR3 size: 16 residues. Germline CDR1 is SGDLS and CDR2 is YYNGEE. V shed 0 bases and J shed 4 bases, with 15 bases lying between them. In DNA form, the CDR3 reads TGTGCCAGCAGCGTAGAAGGAGGAGGCAAAGCAGATACGCAGTATTTT. Protein: CASSVEGGGKADTQYF.

The chain joins TRBV2 to TRBJ1-4, with D possibly TRBD1 on 5 matching bases. The CDR3 totals 14 residues. The germline V gene has CDR1 SNHLY and CDR2 FYNNEI. Trimming removed 3 bases at V and 6 bases at J, with 11 bases between. For the CDR3, the DNA is TGTGCCAGCAGTGACGCTGACAGATATGAAAAACTGTTTTTT. This encodes CASSDADRYEKLFF.

This sequence joins TRBV5-1 and TRBJ1-2; 7 nucleotides match TRBD1. Unmatched junction bases numbered 7, after V lost 0 bases and J lost 5 bases. CDR1 and CDR2 from the germline V gene are SGHRS and YFSETQ. This CDR3 comprises 15 residues. The CDR3 loop is CASSLAHGTEYGYTF. In DNA form, the CDR3 reads TGCGCCAGCAGCTTGGCTCACGGGACAGAGTATGGCTACACCTTC.

This chain links TRBV11-2 with TRBJ2-2, with D unclear. V lost 9 bases and J lost 0, with 14 bases in between. The germline CDR1 and CDR2 sequences are SGHAT and FQNNGV. The CDR3 has 15 residues. CDR3 protein: CASSPKRPNTGELFF. The CDR3 bases are TGTGCCAGTTCTCCGAAGAGGCCGAACACCGGGGAGCTGTTTTTT.

The CDR3 coding sequence is TGTGCCAGCAGCGCAACGTCGGGGGGCACTGAAGCTTTCTTT. This sequence encodes CASSATSGGTEAFF. The rearrangement links TRBV9 to TRBJ1-1, with D tentatively TRBD1 (5 bases). CDR3 size: 14 residues. With 3 bases removed from V and 4 bases from J, the gap between germline ends came to 13 bases. Germline-derived CDR1 and CDR2 are SGDLS and YYNGEE.

This chain links TRBV27 with TRBJ1-2; 10 bases line up with TRBD1. Germline V lookup: CDR1 MNHEY, CDR2 SMNVEV (reference sequence). The CDR3 loop spans 17 amino acids. Trimming cost V 6 bases and J 7 bases; bases outside gene matches: 17. CDR3 nucleotide sequence: TGTGCCAGCAGCCCCCCGGGACAGGGGAGTTTGAAGGTTGGCTACACCTTC. Translating gives CASSPPGQGSLKVGYTF.

J is TRBJ2-1 and V is TRBV6-6, with D unclear. The ends were cut back, 11 bases at V and 0 bases at J, with 11 bases in the middle. Germline values: CDR1 MNHNY, CDR2 SVGAGI (reference sequence). CDR3 length: 13 amino acids. In nucleotides, the CDR3 is TGTGCCGGCATTGAGAGCTCCTACAATGAGCAGTTCTTC. It is translated as CAGIESSYNEQFF.

The rearrangement links TRBV5-1 to TRBJ2-3; the D gene is possibly TRBD2 (5 bases). In germline, CDR1 is SGHRS, CDR2 YFSETQ. V lost 1 base, J lost 5 bases, and 11 bases lay in between. The CDR3 is 14 residues long. The CDR3 nucleotides read TGCGCCAGCAGCTTGCGGCTAGCTGGAGATACGCAGTATTTT. This encodes CASSLRLAGDTQYF.

V gene TRBV7-3 combines with J gene TRBJ2-5, with 8 positions matching TRBD1. V dropped 5 bases and J dropped 1; count of bases not matched to a gene: 3. The CDR3 extends over 14 amino acids. Looked up from germline, CDR1 is SGHTA and CDR2 is FQGTGA. Here the CDR3 DNA reads TGTGCCAGCAGCCTTACAGGGGGCCAAGAGACCCAGTACTTC. Its protein product is CASSLTGGQETQYF.

The gene calls are TRBV4-1 and TRBJ2-7; 7 bases agree with TRBD1. V lost 0 bases, J lost 5 bases, and 10 bases stayed unmatched. Germline lookup yields CDR1 MGHRA and CDR2 YSYEKL. CDR3 length: 16 residues. CDR3 loop: CASSQESGQMWDEQYF. Here the CDR3 DNA reads TGCGCCAGCAGCCAAGAGTCGGGACAGATGTGGGACGAGCAGTACTTC.

DNA of the CDR3: TGTGCCAGCAGCTCAGGGGTGGGGGAGACCCAGTACTTC. Protein product: CASSSGVGETQYF. The chain joins TRBV11-3 to TRBJ2-5; a possible D gene is TRBD1 (6 bases). The CDR3 runs to 13 residues. Germline values: CDR1 SGHNT, CDR2 YENEEA. Trimming removed 4 bases at V and 5 bases at J, with 11 bases between.

The rearrangement uses TRBV21-1 and TRBJ1-1; TRBD1, as called in the table, went unchecked against the DNA. TRBV21-1 is termed a pseudogene. This CDR3 has 15 residues. This chain's CDR3 is CASTPDRERNTEAFF. CDR3 nucleotides: TGTGCCAGCACCCCAGACAGGGAAAGGAACACTGAAGCTTTCTTT.

This clone has a single count. The V and J genes are TRBV7-2 and TRBJ1-2; perhaps TRBD1 as D (5 bases). The CDR3 has 15 amino acids. Germline V gene sequence: CDR1 SGHTA, CDR2 FQGNSA. The V end was cut by 6 bases, the J end by 4 bases, with 18 bases between. The CDR3 protein is CASSSYLQGAYGYTF. The CDR3 bases are TGTGCCAGCAGTTCCTACCTTCAAGGGGCCTATGGCTACACCTTC. Based on the CDR3 plus reference TRBV7-2 and TRBJ1-2, the full variable domain is GAGVSQSPSNKVTEKGKDVELRCDPISGHTALYWYRQSLGQGLEFLIYFQGNSAPDKSGLPSDRFSAERTGGSVSTLTIQRTQQEDSAVYLCASSSYLQGAYGYTFGSGTRLTVV.

The gene calls are TRBV18 and TRBJ1-1; D perhaps matches TRBD1 (5 bases). The germline gives CDR1 KGHSH, CDR2 LQKENI. There are 13 residues in the CDR3. Trimming shortened V by 3 bases and J by 11 bases, and 16 bases separated the two germline ends. The CDR3 reads CASSPETVFGAFF. CDR3 sequence (DNA): TGTGCCAGCTCACCTGAGACAGTTTTTGGTGCTTTCTTT.